This TCR beta chain is from a study of blood T cell repertoires in COVID-19 (dated by TCRdb to 2018 to 2020). In the study overall: The collaborator samples originated in the United States, Italy and Spain and spanned the acute and convalescent phases of COVID-19. The material from the prospective study consisted of cDNA or gDNA derived from T cells, B-cell-depleted T cells, or PBMCs. The dataset comprised deeply sampled blood TCRbeta repertoires from subjects exposed to, actively infected with, or recovered from COVID-19. The repertoires were released in a freely available public database intended as a resource for research on the immune response to SARS-CoV-2. Samples were obtained from the ongoing ImmuneRACE study (first 160 participants) and from roughly 1,300 subjects provided by 6 global collaborators. The sample metadata nearly always contained a de-identified subject ID, COVID-19 status, age in years and sex. HLA class I and class II types, where available, came from metadata supplied by the sample provider rather than from assay-based typing. General study outcomes and caveats: Clinical and demographic metadata were provided uncurated, with the amount varying by source and participant.

Based on the germline V gene, the CDR1 and CDR2 sequences are SGDLS and YYNGEE. V has 3 bases trimmed and J has 1 base trimmed; junction bases matching no gene number 5. From the cysteine through the phenylalanine, the CDR3 covers 16 amino acids. Only CDR3 DNA remains: 48 bases, in frame from the first base. One collaborating source in Seattle enrolled patients while the patients were actively infected and followed the patients over time throughout the course of disease. Each collaborating institution followed its own protocols to collect whole blood in K2EDTA tubes. For TCRbeta analysis, collaborators shipped samples as frozen whole blood, isolated PBMCs, or DNA extracted from either of those sample types. The immunoSEQ Assay, a bias-controlled multiplex PCR, was used to amplify TCRbeta CDR3 regions from genomic DNA. In the paper's pipeline: Nucleated cell counts per sample were estimated from amplification of reference gene primers within the assay. Sequence reads were collapsed and filtered to measure the absolute abundance of every unique TCRbeta CDR3 rearrangement. Productive Simpson clonality was computed per sample as the square root of Simpson's diversity index over productive rearrangements. TCRdb took this table from immuneACCESS and kept in-frame rearrangements with V and J called. Such tables lack part of the clones; where checked against another copy, unresolved V genes explain under half of the gap, and the rest is unexplained. The D gene and trimming were derived from the DNA, and the V and J assignments and clone size from that table. Recorded for this sample are about 160,000 clones; approximately 82% of them occurred a single time. The ten largest clonotypes hold 5.5% to 7.5% of the sample.

Of note for this clone: Its cognate antigen has yet to be identified. The record has no base qualities; no much larger clone is one base away.

The chain uses TRBV9 and TRBJ2-3, with 10 junctional bases fitting TRBD2. The sequence came from a woman in her 40s with COVID-19, enrolled during active disease. The sequenced sample consisted of peripheral blood. Read as DNA, the sequence is TGTGCCAGCAGCGCACGGACTAGCGGTCGCACAGATACGCAGTATTTT. Protein translation: CASSARTSGRTDTQYF.